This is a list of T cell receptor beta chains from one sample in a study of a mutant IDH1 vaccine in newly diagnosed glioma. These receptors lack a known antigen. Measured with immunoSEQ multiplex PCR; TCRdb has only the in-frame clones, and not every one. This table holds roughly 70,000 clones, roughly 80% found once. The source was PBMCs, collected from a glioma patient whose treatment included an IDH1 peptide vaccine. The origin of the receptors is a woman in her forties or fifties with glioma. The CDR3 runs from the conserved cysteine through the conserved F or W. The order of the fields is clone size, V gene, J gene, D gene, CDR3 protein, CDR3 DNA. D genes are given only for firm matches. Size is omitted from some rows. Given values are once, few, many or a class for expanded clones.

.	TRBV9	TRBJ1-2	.	CASSPHLTGWGYGYTF	TGTGCCAGCAGCCCCCACCTGACAGGTTGGGGCTATGGCTACACCTTC
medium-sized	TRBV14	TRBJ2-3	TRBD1	CASSQDLRTGDTQYF	TGTGCCAGCAGCCAAGACTTGCGGACAGGAGATACGCAGTATTTT
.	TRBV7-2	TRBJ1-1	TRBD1	CASSFQGGGWAEAFF	TGTGCCAGCAGCTTCCAAGGGGGCGGTTGGGCTGAAGCTTTCTTT
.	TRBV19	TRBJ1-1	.	CASTSGENTEAFF	TGTGCCAGTACCTCGGGCGAGAACACTGAAGCTTTCTTT
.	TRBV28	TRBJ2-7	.	CATRTPGPYEQYF	TGTGCCACCCGGACGCCAGGTCCCTACGAGCAGTACTTC
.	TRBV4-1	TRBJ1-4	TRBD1	CASSAQGAATNEKLFF	TGCGCCAGCAGCGCGCAGGGGGCCGCAACTAATGAAAAACTGTTTTTT
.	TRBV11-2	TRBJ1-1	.	CASSFPPRRDLNTEAFF	TGTGCCAGCAGCTTCCCACCGAGGCGGGATCTGAACACTGAAGCTTTCTTT
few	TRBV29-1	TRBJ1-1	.	CSPGPVNTEAFF	TGCAGCCCGGGACCCGTGAACACTGAAGCTTTCTTT
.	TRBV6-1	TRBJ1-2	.	CASSELDRRRTYGYTF	TGTGCCAGCAGTGAACTCGATCGGCGCCGGACCTATGGCTACACCTTC
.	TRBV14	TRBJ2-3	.	CASSQGLGLSSPDTQYF	TGTGCCAGCAGCCAAGGACTCGGCCTCTCCTCCCCAGATACGCAGTATTTT
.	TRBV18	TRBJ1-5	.	CASSSGGGDQPQHF	TGTGCCAGCTCATCAGGAGGGGGTGACCAGCCCCAGCATTTT
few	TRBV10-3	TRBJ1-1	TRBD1	CAITTGVGTEAFF	TGTGCCATCACCACAGGGGTGGGCACTGAAGCTTTCTTT
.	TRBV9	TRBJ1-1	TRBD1	CASSPSDRVHTEAFF	TGTGCCAGCAGCCCTTCTGACAGGGTCCACACTGAAGCTTTCTTT
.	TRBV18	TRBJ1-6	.	CASSPPQGAGNSPLHF	TGTGCCAGCTCACCACCCCAAGGGGCAGGCAATTCACCCCTCCACTTT
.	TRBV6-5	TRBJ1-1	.	CASRVNTEAFF	TGTGCCAGCAGGGTTAACACTGAAGCTTTCTTT
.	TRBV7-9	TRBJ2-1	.	CASSLAQAANEQFF	TGTGCCAGCAGCTTAGCGCAGGCAGCAAATGAGCAGTTCTTC
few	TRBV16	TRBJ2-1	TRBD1	CASSPRTGAYNEQFF	TGTGCCAGCAGCCCTCGGACAGGGGCCTACAATGAGCAGTTCTTC
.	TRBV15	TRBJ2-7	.	CATSSPRGEQYF	TGTGCCACCAGCAGCCCCAGGGGCGAGCAGTACTTC
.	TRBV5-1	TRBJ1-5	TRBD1	CASSKTGGAGQPQHF	TGCGCCAGCAGCAAGACAGGGGGGGCAGGGCAGCCCCAGCATTTT
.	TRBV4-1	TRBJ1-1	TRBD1	CASSQKGELGQRMNTEAFF	TGCGCCAGCAGCCAAAAAGGGGAACTGGGACAGCGAATGAACACTGAAGCTTTCTTT
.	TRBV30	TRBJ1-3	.	CAWSQKTGNTIYF	TGTGCCTGGTCGCAGAAAACTGGAAACACCATATATTTT
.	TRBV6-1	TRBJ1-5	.	CASSEAVRDGDQPQHF	TGTGCCAGCAGTGAAGCTGTCAGGGATGGAGATCAGCCCCAGCATTTT
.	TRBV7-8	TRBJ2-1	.	CASSLDGGPNLGFDEQFF	TGTGCCAGCAGCTTGGACGGGGGGCCTAATCTAGGGTTCGATGAGCAGTTCTTC
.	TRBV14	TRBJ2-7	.	CASSQDIERYEQYF	TGTGCCAGCAGCCAAGATATAGAGCGCTACGAGCAGTACTTC
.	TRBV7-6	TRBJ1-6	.	CASRGRSYNSPLHF	TGTGCCAGCAGGGGCCGCTCCTATAATTCACCCCTCCACTTT
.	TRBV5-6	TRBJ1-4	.	CASSRDGFVKLFF	TGTGCCAGCAGCCGTGACGGGTTTGTAAAACTGTTTTTT
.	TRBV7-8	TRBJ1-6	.	CASSPRPTNSPLHF	TGTGCCAGCAGCCCTAGACCCACTAATTCACCCCTCCACTTT
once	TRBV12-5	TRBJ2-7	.	CASGLLEGRWNEQYF	TGTGCTAGTGGTTTGTTGGAAGGCAGGTGGAACGAGCAGTACTTC
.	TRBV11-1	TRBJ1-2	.	CASSLDPQTPYGYTF	TGTGCCAGCAGCTTAGACCCACAGACCCCCTATGGCTACACCTTC
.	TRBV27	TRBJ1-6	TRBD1	CASSLDRGYSPLHF	TGTGCCAGCAGTTTAGACAGGGGTTATTCACCCCTCCACTTT
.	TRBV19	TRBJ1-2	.	CASSIPGELDYGYTF	TGTGCCAGTAGTATACCAGGGGAGCTTGACTATGGCTACACCTTC
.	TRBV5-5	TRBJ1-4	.	CASSSKQQGATNEKLFF	TGTGCCAGCAGCTCGAAGCAGCAGGGAGCAACTAATGAAAAACTGTTTTTT
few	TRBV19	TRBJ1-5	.	CASSSVESGPQHF	TGTGCCAGTAGTTCGGTCGAATCGGGGCCCCAGCATTTT
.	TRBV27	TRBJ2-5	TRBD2	CASSPTSGGAVQYF	TGTGCCAGCAGTCCCACTAGCGGGGGGGCGGTCCAGTACTTC
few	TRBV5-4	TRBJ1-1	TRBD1	CASSSGQRDEAFF	TGTGCCAGCAGCTCGGGACAGCGTGATGAAGCTTTCTTT
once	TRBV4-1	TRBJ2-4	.	CASSQDPGSRGIQYF	TGCGCCAGCAGCCAAGATCCGGGGTCCCGAGGCATTCAGTACTTC
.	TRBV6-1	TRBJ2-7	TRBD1	CASSAHRTGQYEQYF	TGTGCCAGCAGTGCCCACCGGACAGGGCAGTACGAGCAGTACTTC
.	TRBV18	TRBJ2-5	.	CASSPGRKETQYF	TGTGCCAGCTCACCGGGACGGAAAGAGACCCAGTACTTC
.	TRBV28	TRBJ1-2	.	CASRDAIGGYTF	TGTGCCAGTAGGGACGCCATAGGGGGCTACACCTTC
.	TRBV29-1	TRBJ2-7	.	CSVAGGSSYEQYF	TGCAGCGTCGCAGGGGGGAGCTCCTACGAGCAGTACTTC
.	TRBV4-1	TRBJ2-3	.	CASSQVAGQTSTDTQYF	TGCGCCAGCAGCCAAGTAGCCGGCCAGACTAGCACAGATACGCAGTATTTT
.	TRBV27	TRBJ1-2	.	CASSPRTGYGYTF	TGTGCCAGCAGTCCCAGGACGGGCTATGGCTACACCTTC
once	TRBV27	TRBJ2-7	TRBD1	CASSIQGPYEQYF	TGTGCCAGCAGCATACAGGGGCCCTACGAGCAGTACTTC
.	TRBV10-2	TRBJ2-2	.	CASSTLFGVANTGELFF	TGCGCCAGCAGTACCCTTTTCGGGGTGGCGAACACCGGGGAGCTGTTTTTT
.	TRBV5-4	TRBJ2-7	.	CASSPGLFYEQYF	TGTGCCAGCAGCCCAGGGCTCTTCTACGAGCAGTACTTC
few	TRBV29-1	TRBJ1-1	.	CSVVDRSREAFF	TGCAGCGTTGTCGACAGGAGTCGGGAAGCTTTCTTT
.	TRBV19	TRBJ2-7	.	CASTDIRAEQYF	TGTGCCAGTACCGATATCAGGGCCGAGCAGTACTTC
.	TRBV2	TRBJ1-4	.	CASSLSGVNEKLFF	TGTGCCAGCAGTTTGTCGGGGGTTAATGAAAAACTGTTTTTT
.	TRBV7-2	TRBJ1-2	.	CASSLEWTVNYGYTF	TGTGCCAGCAGCTTAGAGTGGACGGTTAACTATGGCTACACCTTC
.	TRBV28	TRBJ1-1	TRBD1	CASSLTGGTEAFF	TGTGCCAGCAGTTTAACAGGGGGCACTGAAGCTTTCTTT
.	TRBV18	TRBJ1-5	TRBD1	CASSPGTVNQPQHF	TGTGCCAGCTCACCTGGGACAGTTAATCAGCCCCAGCATTTT
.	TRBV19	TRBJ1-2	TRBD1	CASRVTGGSYGYTF	TGTGCCAGTAGGGTGACAGGGGGCTCCTATGGCTACACCTTC
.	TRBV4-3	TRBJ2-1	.	CASSLKNGGGHEQFF	TGCGCCAGCAGCCTGAAGAACGGCGGGGGCCATGAGCAGTTCTTC
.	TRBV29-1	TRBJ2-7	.	CSVDEDGYEQYF	TGCAGCGTTGATGAAGACGGATACGAGCAGTACTTC
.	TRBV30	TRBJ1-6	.	CAWSVQGHENSPLHF	TGTGCCTGGAGTGTACAGGGCCATGAGAATTCACCCCTCCACTTT
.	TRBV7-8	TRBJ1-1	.	CASSLRHAGLDSTEAFF	TGTGCCAGCAGCCTCCGACACGCAGGGCTTGATAGCACTGAAGCTTTCTTT
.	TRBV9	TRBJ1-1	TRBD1	CASSVGTVGPTEAFF	TGTGCCAGCAGCGTGGGGACAGTGGGGCCCACTGAAGCTTTCTTT
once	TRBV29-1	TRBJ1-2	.	CSALTATNYGYTF	TGCAGCGCATTGACAGCTACTAACTATGGCTACACCTTC
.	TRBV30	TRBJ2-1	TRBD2	CAWRMWTSGTNEQFF	TGTGCCTGGAGGATGTGGACTAGCGGGACCAATGAGCAGTTCTTC
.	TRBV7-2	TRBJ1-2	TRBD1	CASSLAIGRGDGYTF	TGTGCCAGCAGCTTAGCGATCGGCAGGGGGGATGGCTACACCTTC